This T cell receptor beta chain came from a study of blood T cells in healthy people across ages. The study, taken as a whole, reports: Unsorted PBMCs ruled out conclusive naive versus antigen-experienced comparison.

Combining a sample-barcoded 5' primer with a J-beta primer mix, a second PCR ran for roughly 6 to 11 cycles. Each cDNA molecule carried a tag from a template-switch adaptor that contained 12 random nucleotides. TCRdb itself ran the 5' RACE reads through MiXCR, one entry per CDR3 protein. The sample holds about 650,000 distinct CDR3 sequences, 32% seen once. The CDR3 loop spans 12 amino acids. The germline CDR1 and CDR2 sequences are MNHEY and SVGEGT. Trimming stripped 10 bases from V and 2 bases from J, with 12 bases between. As for this clonotype: Antigen specificity is unknown.

V and J are TRBV6-2 or TRBV6-3 and TRBJ2-7, with D perhaps given as TRBD1 or TRBD2 (5 bases each). The sequence was collected from an elderly woman in good health. What was sequenced was blood. The CDR3, as DNA: TGTGCCACACGGGACGGCGCCTACGAGCAGTACTTC. This sequence encodes CATRDGAYEQYF.